A single sample gave rise to the 17 T cell receptor beta chains below, sequenced in a study of beta chain features in type 1 diabetes. Every bit of the isolated RNA underwent reverse transcription, so sequencing read expressed TCRB transcripts. The method was immunoSEQ multiplex PCR; TCRdb's version includes in-frame clones alone and lacks a portion of them. The sample lists 330,000 or so clones; 14% were seen once. Material for sequencing was central memory CD4+ T cells from blood. These receptors all stem from a man aged 25 to 45 in good health.

This chain links TRBV30 with TRBJ2-2, with D hard to call. The CDR3 is made up of 13 amino acids. V was shortened by 2 bases and J by 4 bases, with 8 bases between the two germline ends. Germline loops: CDR1 GTSNPN, CDR2 SVGIG (reference sequence). The CDR3 DNA is TGTGCCTGGAGTCCGGGTCCCACCGGGGAGCTGTTTTTT. It translates to CAWSPGPTGELFF.

The chain couples TRBV11-2 to TRBJ2-1; 8 bases match TRBD2. The J segment lost 8 bases and the V segment lost 0 bases, leaving 0 bases of the junction unmatched. The CDR3 runs 13 residues. Germline loops: CDR1 SGHAT, CDR2 FQNNGV. The CDR3 sequence: CASSLDGGDEQFF. CDR3 nucleotide sequence: TGTGCCAGCAGCTTAGACGGGGGGGATGAGCAGTTCTTC.

This clone was recorded a few times. The chain joins TRBV2 to TRBJ2-1; TRBD1 is a possible D gene (5 bases). Germline V gene lookup returns CDR1 SNHLY and CDR2 FYNNEI. The CDR3 spans 13 residues. Trimming took 4 bases from V and 3 from J, leaving 7 bases between them. CDR3 sequence (DNA): TGTGCCAGCAGTGGGCAGGGCTACAATGAGCAGTTCTTC. Its translation is CASSGQGYNEQFF.

V is TRBV11-2 and J is TRBJ2-3, with D tentatively TRBD1 or TRBD2 (5 bases each). The CDR3 is made up of 13 amino acids. CDR1 and CDR2 from the germline V gene are SGHAT and FQNNGV. The V gene lost 5 bases and the J gene lost 4 bases, with 10 bases spanning the gap. The chain's CDR3 is CASSRGVPDTQYF. CDR3 nucleotide sequence: TGTGCCAGCAGCCGAGGGGTACCAGATACGCAGTATTTT. The whole variable domain, remainder taken from reference TRBV11-2 and TRBJ2-3, is EAGVAQSPRYKIIEKRQSVAFWCNPISGHATLYWYQQILGQGPKLLIQFQNNGVVDDSQLPKDRFSAERLKGVDSTLKIQPAKLEDSAVYLCASSRGVPDTQYFGPGTRLTVL.

V is TRBV7-9 and J is TRBJ1-2; D gene uncertain. CDR3 length: 16 residues. Trimming removed 5 bases at V and 4 bases at J, with 20 bases between. The germline V gene has CDR1 SEHNR and CDR2 FQNEAQ (reference sequence). The CDR3 sequence is CASSQGFQSSSYGYTF. The CDR3 coding sequence is TGTGCCAGCAGCCAAGGATTTCAGAGCAGCAGCTATGGCTACACCTTC.

The table lists this clone with many counts. V usage is TRBV7-2 and J usage is TRBJ2-1, with TRBD2 identical over 9 bases. The germline V gene encodes CDR1 SGHTA and CDR2 FQGNSA. Unmatched junction bases numbered 4, after V lost 2 bases and J lost 2 bases. There are 16 residues in the CDR3. The CDR3 region is CASSLHSSGTYNEQFF. The CDR3 DNA sequence: TGTGCCAGCAGCTTACATTCTAGCGGGACCTACAATGAGCAGTTCTTC.

V usage is TRBV5-6 and J usage is TRBJ1-2, with TRBD1 matching over 7 bases. The germline V gene encodes CDR1 SGHDT and CDR2 YYEEEE. This CDR3 comprises 12 residues. The J segment lost 8 bases and the V segment lost 4 bases, leaving 5 bases of the junction unmatched. CDR3 nucleotide sequence: TGTGCCAGCAGCCTGGACAGGAGCGGCTACACCTTC. It translates to CASSLDRSGYTF.

The chain links TRBV11-2 to TRBJ1-1; no firm D call. CDR3 length equals 15 residues. Trimming shortened V by 1 base and J by 3 bases, and 12 bases separated the two germline ends. Germline V lookup: CDR1 SGHAT, CDR2 FQNNGV. As DNA, the CDR3 is TGTGCCAGCAGCTTAGTGATCGGCTTATACACTGAAGCTTTCTTT. Protein sequence: CASSLVIGLYTEAFF.

The genes are TRBV5-1 and TRBJ2-4; the D gene is possibly TRBD2 (6 bases). The CDR3 length is 15 residues. Germline CDR1 is SGHRS and CDR2 is YFSETQ. Deletions cut 0 bases from V and 8 bases from J, with 15 bases between. CDR3 sequence (DNA): TGCGCCAGCAGCTTGGGGTCCCTAGCGTCAGACATTCAGTACTTC. Translation: CASSLGSLASDIQYF.

The chain has TRBV7-2 and TRBJ1-1; 8 bases map to TRBD1. The length of the CDR3 is 14 residues. Germline CDR1 and CDR2: SGHTA and FQGNSA. J gave up 2 bases and V 5 bases, and 4 bases lay outside the gene matches. CDR3 bases: TGTGCCAGCAGCCATGACAGGGGTAACACTGAAGCTTTCTTT. Encoded protein: CASSHDRGNTEAFF.

This clone showed up just a few times. The J gene is TRBJ1-1, the V gene TRBV19, with TRBD1 identical over 9 bases. This CDR3 has 16 residues. After removal of 7 bases from V and 3 bases from J, the junction contained 12 bases not matched to a gene. Germline V gene sequence: CDR1 LNHDA, CDR2 SQIVND (reference sequence). The CDR3 DNA sequence: TGTGCCAGTACCCTCGGACAGGGGTTTCATCACACTGAAGCTTTCTTT. As protein: CASTLGQGFHHTEAFF.

This clone came up a few times. V usage is TRBV25-1 and J usage is TRBJ1-4; 9 bases agree with TRBD1. The CDR3 is 13 residues long. V lost 8 bases, J lost 7 bases, and 5 bases stayed unmatched. The germline V gene has CDR1 MGHDK and CDR2 SYGVNS. The CDR3 nucleotides read TGTGCCAGCCAAGGACAGGGGAGTGAAAAACTGTTTTTT. Encoded protein: CASQGQGSEKLFF.

The table lists this clone with a few counts. The rearrangement links TRBV6-1 to TRBJ2-6; 8 bases match TRBD1. The V and J ends lost 2 bases and 4 bases, in that order; junction bases with no gene match: 10. Germline V lookup: CDR1 MNHNS, CDR2 SASEGT. The CDR3 contains 18 residues. DNA for the CDR3: TGTGCCAGCAGTGAAATAGGACAGGGCAAAGGCGGGGCCAACGTCCTGACTTTC. Translation gives CASSEIGQGKGGANVLTF.

This clone occurred a few times. This chain links TRBV4-1 with TRBJ1-2; D unclear. CDR1 and CDR2 from the germline V gene are MGHRA and YSYEKL. Trimming pared 1 base from V and 9 bases from J, leaving 15 bases between. The CDR3 consists of 14 residues. CDR3 nucleotide sequence: TGCGCCAGCAGCCAAGGGTCAGGCCGTTTCAGCTACACCTTC. Amino acid sequence: CASSQGSGRFSYTF.

This clone was picked up many times. The sample has other DNA sequences that encode this CDR3 too. J is TRBJ1-2 and V is TRBV7-2, with TRBD1 matching over 7 bases. V lost 5 bases and J lost 2; bases outside the gene matches: 5. The CDR3 consists of 14 residues. CDR1 is SGHTA and CDR2 is FQGNSA in the germline V gene. The CDR3 DNA reads as TGTGCCAGCAGCCTAGGACAGGAAAACTATGGCTACACCTTC. It yields the protein CASSLGQENYGYTF.

This clone has a handful of counts. The chain uses TRBV11-2 and TRBJ2-1, with 8 bases matching TRBD2. Germline-derived CDR1 and CDR2 are SGHAT and FQNNGV. CDR3 size: 17 residues. The V and J ends lost 5 bases and 4 bases, in that order; junction bases with no gene match: 13. The CDR3 sequence: CASSPQLGSGAYNEQFF. DNA for the CDR3: TGTGCCAGCAGCCCCCAGCTGGGTAGCGGGGCTTACAATGAGCAGTTCTTC. Filled out from reference TRBV11-2 and TRBJ2-1, the complete variable domain reads EAGVAQSPRYKIIEKRQSVAFWCNPISGHATLYWYQQILGQGPKLLIQFQNNGVVDDSQLPKDRFSAERLKGVDSTLKIQPAKLEDSAVYLCASSPQLGSGAYNEQFFGPGTRLTVL.

Only a few counts were recorded for this clone. The chain joins TRBV9 to TRBJ2-1, with 7 bases lining up with TRBD1. Germline V gene data show CDR1 as SGDLS and CDR2 as YYNGEE. With V trimmed by 2 bases and J by 3 bases, 8 bases remained unmatched. The CDR3 length is 16 residues. The CDR3 coding sequence is TGTGCCAGCAGCGTCGCAGGGGGTGCCTTCTACAATGAGCAGTTCTTC. It specifies CASSVAGGAFYNEQFF. Using reference TRBV9 and TRBJ2-1 for the parts outside the CDR3, the full variable domain is DSGVTQTPKHLITATGQRVTLRCSPRSGDLSVYWYQQSLDQGLQFLIQYYNGEERAKGNILERFSAQQFPDLHSELNLSSLELGDSALYFCASSVAGGAFYNEQFFGPGTRLTVL.